This T cell receptor (beta chain) originates from a study of blood T cell repertoires in COVID-19. Method: immunoSEQ multiplex PCR; TCRdb's copy keeps in-frame clones and lacks some. The repertoire holds roughly 250,000 clones, with 75% to 90% as singletons. V was shortened by 4 bases and J by 10 bases, with 16 bases between the two germline ends. This CDR3 is built from 14 residues. In germline, CDR1 is SEHNR, CDR2 FQNEAQ (reference sequence). This clone was seen a single time. This TCR was sampled from a woman aged 30 to 39 with acute COVID-19. The chain is built from TRBV7-9 and TRBJ1-4, with D unclear. The specimen was PBMCs or T cells enriched from blood (not recorded which). CDR3 DNA sequence: TGTGCCAGCAGCTCTGCCCGCGAACCTGGAAAACTGTTTTTT. Residues: CASSSAREPGKLFF. Full variable domain (rest looked up from reference TRBV7-9 and TRBJ1-4): DTGVSQNPRHKITKRGQNVTFRCDPISEHNRLYWYRQTLGQGPEFLTYFQNEAQLEKSRLLSDRFSAERPKGSFSTLEIQRTEQGDSAMYLCASSSAREPGKLFFGSGTQLSVL.